This T cell receptor (beta chain) is drawn from a study of blood T cells in healthy people across ages. Germline V lookup: CDR1 SGHRS, CDR2 YFSETQ. Trimming stripped 4 bases from V and 1 base from J, with 11 bases between. The CDR3 covers 14 residues. Using a J-beta primer mix together with a sample-barcoded 5' primer, a second PCR was run for 7 to 11 cycles. TCRdb processed the 5' RACE reads anew with MiXCR; each CDR3 protein has one entry. The sample carries 1.5 million to 2 million distinct CDR3 sequences, 35% to 50% recorded once. This sequence was found in a human donor in good health. The material sequenced was blood. The chain is built from TRBV5-1 and TRBJ2-5, with D tentatively TRBD1 (6 bases). The CDR3 here is CASSAMDSQETQYF. CDR3 DNA: TGCGCCAGCAGCGCTATGGACAGCCAAGAGACCCAGTACTTC.